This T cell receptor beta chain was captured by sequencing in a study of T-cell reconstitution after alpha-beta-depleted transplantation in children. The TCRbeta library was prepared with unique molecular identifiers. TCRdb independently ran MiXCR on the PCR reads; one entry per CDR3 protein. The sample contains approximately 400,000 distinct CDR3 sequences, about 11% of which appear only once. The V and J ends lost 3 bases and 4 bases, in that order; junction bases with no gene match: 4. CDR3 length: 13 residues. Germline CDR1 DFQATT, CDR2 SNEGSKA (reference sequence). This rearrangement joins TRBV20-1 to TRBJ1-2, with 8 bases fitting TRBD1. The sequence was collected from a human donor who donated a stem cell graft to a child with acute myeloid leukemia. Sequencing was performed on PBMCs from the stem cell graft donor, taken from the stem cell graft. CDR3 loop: CSARDGTGYGYTF. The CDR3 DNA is TGCAGTGCTAGGGACGGGACAGGCTATGGCTACACCTTC.